The 30 T cell receptor beta chains below all came from one sample that was sequenced in a study of tumor and adjacent non-tumor tissue in lung cancer. TCRbeta libraries were built with three rounds of nested PCR, modified from ARM-PCR. TCRdb reprocessed the multiplex PCR reads with MiXCR, giving one entry per CDR3 protein. The repertoire consists of 50,000 to 60,000 distinct CDR3 sequences, with about 70% occurring once and the leading ten covering 20% to 30%. This sample's RNA came from whole unsorted tissue. This non-tumor lung sample came from over 3 cm beyond the tumor edge. Sequencing was performed on distant non-tumor lung tissue. All receptors come from a woman aged 60-70 years with non-small cell lung cancer.

This clonotype was seen only a few times. A single base separates this from a much larger clone, so it may be a read error. The chain carries TRBV20-1 and TRBJ1-2; D unresolved. The germline gives CDR1 DFQATT, CDR2 SNEGSKA (reference sequence). The CDR3 is 11 amino acids. The CDR3 DNA is TGCAGTGTAGCCGTGGACTATCGCTACACCTTC. Residues: CSVAVDYRYTF.

By share, this clonotype counts as medium-sized. The V and J genes are TRBV4-3 and TRBJ2-3; a possible D gene is TRBD2 (5 bases). The ends were cut back, 0 bases at V and 3 bases at J, with 16 bases in the middle. The CDR3 sequence is 17 residues long. The germline CDR1 and CDR2 sequences are LGHNA and YSLEER. The CDR3 is CASSQDRLATWTDTQYF. DNA of the CDR3: TGCGCCAGCAGCCAAGATCGGCTAGCTACGTGGACAGATACGCAGTATTTT.

To note about this clonotype: The CDR3 does not close with the conserved phenylalanine or tryptophan, likely indicating a read error. The chain carries TRBV12-5 and TRBJ2-7; D possibly corresponds to TRBD1 (5 bases). The CDR3 is made up of 18 amino acids. The ends were cut back, 1 base at V and 4 bases at J, with 23 bases in the middle. CDR1 and CDR2 from the germline V gene are LGHNT and FRNRAP. CDR3 sequence reads: CASGLGSRGKGRLYEQYI. The CDR3 bases are TGTGCTAGTGGTTTGGGGTCACGTGGAAAGGGGCGATTGTACGAGCAGTACATC.

At least ten counts were recorded for this clonotype. The rearrangement uses TRBV29-1 and TRBJ2-1; D might be TRBD1 (5 bases). The CDR3 extends over 13 amino acids. Trimming left V 6 bases short and J 7 bases short, with 16 bases between. Per germline, CDR1 SQVTM and CDR2 ANQGSEA. The CDR3 DNA is TGCAGCGTAAAACGGCAGGGCATAAATGAGCAGTTCTTC. This sequence encodes CSVKRQGINEQFF.

This clonotype occurred many times. V usage is TRBV5-6 and J usage is TRBJ2-5, with TRBD1 matching 11 bases. J lost 5 bases, V lost 2 bases, and 5 bases had no gene match. Per germline, CDR1 SGHDT and CDR2 YYEEEE. This CDR3 comprises 15 residues. CDR3 region: CASSFRTGGWETQYF. Here the CDR3 DNA reads TGTGCCAGCAGCTTTAGGACAGGGGGCTGGGAGACCCAGTACTTC.

J is TRBJ2-3 and V is TRBV19; D gene uncertain. V was cut by 10 bases and J by 7 bases, with 21 bases left in between. Looked up from germline, CDR1 is LNHDA and CDR2 is SQIVND (reference sequence). This CDR3 has 14 amino acids. The DNA for the CDR3 is TGTGCCACCGGACCGGGCGTCTTGAAGAATACGCAGTATTTT. It is translated as CATGPGVLKNTQYF.

Note on this clonotype: A read error is likely, as this CDR3 ends without the conserved phenylalanine or tryptophan. The V gene is TRBV4-1, the J gene TRBJ1-1; D gene ambiguous. The germline V gene encodes CDR1 MGHRA and CDR2 YSYEKL. The CDR3 is made up of 14 amino acids. The CDR3 nucleotides are TGCACCAGCAGCCAAGTCGTAGGGAACACTGAAGCTTTCTAT. Encoded protein: CTSSQVVGNTEAFY.

About this clonotype itself: This may stem from a read error, because a much larger clone lies one nucleotide away. The chain couples TRBV20-1 to TRBJ2-1; a weak D match, TRBD2 (5 bases). CDR1 DFQATT and CDR2 SNEGSKA come from the germline V gene (reference sequence). CDR3 length: 13 residues. CDR3 residues: CGASARGLNEQFF. CDR3 coding DNA: TGCGGTGCTAGTGCTAGAGGGCTCAATGAGCAGTTCTTC.

This clonotype occurred many times. V usage is TRBV30 and J usage is TRBJ2-1; TRBD2 matches at 10 bases. Germline V gene lookup returns CDR1 GTSNPN and CDR2 SVGIG (reference sequence). The length of the CDR3 is 16 residues. V shed 6 bases and J 6 bases; nucleotides not matched to a gene: 14. As DNA, the CDR3 is TGTGCCTGCCCCCTTACCCAAGCGGGAGGGTTCAATGAGCAGTTCTTC. Protein product: CACPLTQAGGFNEQFF.

The J gene is TRBJ2-7, the V gene TRBV6-2 or TRBV6-3; D might be TRBD1 or TRBD2, each matching 5 bases. V was clipped by 7 bases and J by 7 bases, with 20 bases between them. Germline values: CDR1 MNHEY, CDR2 SVGEGT. This CDR3 spans 14 amino acids. In DNA form, the CDR3 reads TGTGCCAGCAACAGAGGACGGGGACCTTATGAGCAGTACTTC. As protein: CASNRGRGPYEQYF.

This clonotype was observed a handful of times. V is TRBV28 and J is TRBJ1-2; D possibly corresponds to TRBD1 (6 bases). Germline V CDR1 and CDR2: MDHEN, SYDVKM. This CDR3 spans 14 amino acids. With 6 bases removed from V and 7 bases from J, the gap between germline ends came to 18 bases. DNA of the CDR3: TGTGCCAGCAGAATAGGGGGAGTCTCGGGTGGCTACACCTTC. Translated: CASRIGGVSGGYTF.

On this clonotype: A much larger clone differs from this one at a single base, so this may be a read error. No conserved phenylalanine or tryptophan ends this CDR3, so it is likely a read error. V usage is TRBV9 and J usage is TRBJ1-1; the D is unclear. Per the germline V gene, CDR1 is SGDLS and CDR2 is YYNGEE. The CDR3 is 13 residues long. The ends were cut back, 0 bases at V and 3 bases at J, with 6 bases in the middle. CDR3 region: CASSVAGHTEAFL. CDR3 sequence (DNA): TGTGCCAGCAGCGTAGCCGGACACACTGAAGCTTTCTTG.

Points on this clonotype: Just one base apart from a much larger clone, this may be a read error. The chain recombines TRBV30 with TRBJ1-2; no clear D. The germline gives CDR1 GTSNPN, CDR2 SVGIG (reference sequence). The CDR3 sequence is 10 residues long. The CDR3 nucleotides read TGTGCCTGGAGTTCGTATGGCCACACCTTC. Protein: CAWSSYGHTF.

This clonotype was seen ten or more times. The V and J genes are TRBV6-2 or TRBV6-3 and TRBJ2-1, with D possibly TRBD2 on 5 matching bases. CDR3 length: 15 amino acids. Trimming cost V 6 bases and J 1 base, with 13 bases left between them. The germline CDR1 and CDR2 sequences are MNHEY and SVGEGT. The CDR3: CASRPLARSYNEQFF. The CDR3 DNA follows: TGTGCCAGCAGACCTCTAGCTAGGTCCTACAATGAGCAGTTCTTC.

Remarks on this clonotype: With a much larger clone just one base away, this may be a read error. The chain carries TRBV5-1 and TRBJ2-7, with a weak D call TRBD2 (6 bases). The CDR3 spans 15 residues. Germline-derived CDR1 and CDR2 are SGHRS and YFSETQ. Between the trimmed V and J ends, which lost 6 bases and 6 bases, there was a span of 22 bases. The CDR3 is CASNRGGRGSVEQYF. The CDR3 nucleotides are TGCGCCAGCAACCGGGGAGGACGGGGGAGCGTCGAGCAGTACTTC.

This chain joins TRBV6-2 or TRBV6-3 and TRBJ2-7; D uncertain. V was pared by 7 bases and J by 5 bases, with 24 bases between. The CDR3 covers 16 residues. The V gene's germline CDR1 is MNHEY and CDR2 SVGEGT. The CDR3 region is CASNTRKTTWFHEQYF. As DNA, the CDR3 is TGTGCCAGCAACACCCGGAAGACAACGTGGTTTCACGAGCAGTACTTC.

This clonotype was picked up a small number of times. In DNA, the CDR3 is TGTGCCAGCAGCTTAGCTATAGGGGGCGCAGGTGGCTACACCTTC. This codes for CASSLAIGGAGGYTF. V is TRBV7-8 and J is TRBJ1-2; 7 bases agree with TRBD1. The CDR3 covers 15 residues. With 0 bases clipped from V and 7 bases from J, the junction kept 8 bases outside the gene matches. Germline CDR1 and CDR2: SGHVS and FQNEAQ.

Comment on this clonotype: One end of the junction varies from germline; a read error may be responsible. This sequence joins TRBV4-2 and TRBJ1-2; D is unresolved. Germline CDR1 is LGHNA and CDR2 is YNFKEQ. The CDR3 has 15 residues. The CDR3 sequence: CASGQDGNSNFGYTF. The DNA of the CDR3 is TGTGCCAGCGGCCAGGACGGGAACTCTAACTTTGGCTACACCTTC.

A word on this clonotype: The junction and the germline gene differ at one end; a read error may be behind it. V usage is TRBV6-5 and J usage is TRBJ2-1; 7 bases map to TRBD2. Germline-derived CDR1 and CDR2 are MNHEY and SVGAGI. The CDR3 sequence is 15 residues long. CDR3 protein: CVSSYRGTNVDEQFF. The DNA for the CDR3 is TGTGTCAGCAGTTACCGCGGGACTAACGTTGATGAGCAGTTCTTC.

The chain carries TRBV11-2 and TRBJ2-2; TRBD1 might be the D (8 bases). Germline assignment: CDR1 SGHAT and CDR2 FQNNGV. The CDR3 is 17 residues long. V was clipped by 4 bases and J by 15 bases, with 30 bases between them. Here the CDR3 DNA reads TGTGCCAGCAGCTCTCCACAGGGGGGGCGGAATACCGGGAAGTTGTTTTTT. Amino acids: CASSSPQGGRNTGKLFF.

In the case of this clonotype: At one end, the junction sequence differs from germline, possibly due to a read error. This rearrangement joins TRBV11-1 to TRBJ2-3; D is perhaps TRBD1 (5 bases). From germline, CDR1 is SGHAT and CDR2 FQDESV (reference sequence). CDR3 length: 15 amino acids. Here the CDR3 DNA reads TGTGCCAGCAACTTATTCCTCATGGGCACAGGTACGTACTATTTT. Protein: CASNLFLMGTGTYYF. Full variable domain (remainder filled in from reference TRBV11-1 and TRBJ2-3): EAEVAQSPRYKITEKSQAVAFWCDPISGHATLYWYRQILGQGPELLVQFQDESVVDDSQLPKDRFSAERLKGVDSTLKIQPAELGDSAMYLCASNLFLMGTGTYYFGPGTRLTVL.

Remarks on this clonotype: Lacking the conserved final phenylalanine or tryptophan, this CDR3 likely reflects a read error. The rearrangement links TRBV6-5 to TRBJ2-5, with D possibly being TRBD1 (5 bases). Germline V gives CDR1 MNHEY, CDR2 SVGAGI. This CDR3 is 14 amino acids long. V lost 5 bases and J lost 3, with 13 bases in between. The CDR3 region has the DNA TGTGCCAGCAGTGCCCAGGGAAGGGAAGAGACCCAGTACTTA. Translation gives CASSAQGREETQYL.

As concerns this clonotype: The junction shows a germline mismatch at one end, possibly a read error. This sequence joins TRBV4-3 and TRBJ2-7; 14 bases are shared with TRBD2. The CDR3 consists of 17 residues. The germline CDR1 and CDR2 sequences are LGHNA and YSLEER. The CDR3 sequence: CASRPWTSGRTSHEQYF. CDR3 nucleotides: TGCGCCAGCAGACCGTGGACTAGCGGGAGGACCTCCCACGAGCAGTACTTC.

As regards this clonotype: Compared with germline, one end of the junction differs, possibly owing to a read error. This chain joins TRBV11-3 and TRBJ2-3; perhaps TRBD2 as D (6 bases). CDR3 length equals 16 residues. Germline-derived CDR1 and CDR2 are SGHNT and YENEEA. This CDR3 is CATSPRQKEGADTQYF. The CDR3, as DNA: TGTGCCACCAGCCCCCGCCAGAAGGAGGGCGCAGATACGCAGTATTTT.

This clonotype was counted ten times or more. The chain has TRBV6-4 and TRBJ2-5, with TRBD2 matching 11 bases. In germline, CDR1 is MRHNA, CDR2 SNTAGT. The CDR3 loop spans 15 amino acids. Trimming cost V 6 bases and J 0 bases; bases outside gene matches: 3. The CDR3 nucleotides are TGTGCCAGCAGACCGGGACTAGCGGACCAAGAGACCCAGTACTTC. This translates into CASRPGLADQETQYF.

The gene calls are TRBV6-5 and TRBJ2-7; D is unclear. This CDR3 is 13 amino acids long. Germline V gives CDR1 MNHEY, CDR2 SVGAGI. V lost 8 bases and J 2 bases, leaving 13 bases between the germline ends. In nucleotides, the CDR3 is TGTGCCAGCTTCCCAATAACCCCCTACGAGCAGTACTTC. Its protein is CASFPITPYEQYF.

As regards this clonotype: Because it lacks the conserved phenylalanine or tryptophan at the end, this CDR3 is likely a read error. The V and J genes are TRBV14 and TRBJ2-1, with TRBD2 identical over 7 bases. CDR3 size: 17 residues. Germline V CDR1 and CDR2: SGHDN, FVKESK. With V trimmed by 7 bases and J by 0 bases, 12 bases remained unmatched. The CDR3 region has the DNA TGTGCCAGCAATCAAGTGGGGGGGTCTCTCTCCTACAATGAGCAGTTCTCC. Protein product: CASNQVGGSLSYNEQFS.

For this clonotype: At one end, the junction sequence differs from germline, possibly due to a read error. The rearrangement joins TRBV5-4 to TRBJ2-2, with D possibly TRBD1 on 5 matching bases. There are 14 residues in the CDR3. CDR1 and CDR2 from the germline V gene are SGHNT and YYREEE (reference sequence). The CDR3 bases are TGTGCTAGCAGCTCAGGGCAGGACACCGTGGAGCTGTTTTTT. Translating it yields CASSSGQDTVELFF.

On this clonotype itself: This CDR3 is missing its conserved last phenylalanine or tryptophan, likely due to a read error. CDR3 region: CSPTGDNSLLHL. The CDR3, as DNA: TGCAGCCCGACAGGGGATAATTCACTCCTCCACCTT. The V and J genes are TRBV20-1 and TRBJ1-6; 8 bases match TRBD1. The germline CDR1 and CDR2 sequences are DFQATT and SNEGSKA (reference sequence). CDR3 length: 12 amino acids.

Points on this clonotype: Compared with germline, one end of the junction differs, possibly owing to a read error. The chain employs TRBV6-2 or TRBV6-3 and TRBJ1-2; the D gene is possibly TRBD1 (5 bases). Germline CDR1 and CDR2: MNHEY and SVGEGT. This CDR3 has 14 amino acids. The CDR3 DNA sequence: TGTGCCAGCAGATCCCTCGACAGTTACTATGGTTACACCTTC. It encodes CASRSLDSYYGYTF.